The sequence of this TCR beta chain was determined in a study of blood T cell repertoires in COVID-19. Background on the study: The origin of the acute and convalescent COVID-19 samples was the United States, Italy and Spain. T cells, B-cell-depleted T cells, or PBMCs provided the cDNA or gDNA that served as material.

Authors' analysis steps: Estimation of nucleated cell counts relied on the amplification of reference gene primers. Clones were read by immunoSEQ multiplex PCR, and TCRdb kept only the in-frame ones, dropping some. V, J and clone size are taken as reported in that table, and D and trimming were inferred from the DNA itself. The data contain over 150,000 clones, around 85% of them seen just once; the ten biggest clones take up roughly 20%. This clone has only a few counts. Germline lookup yields CDR1 LNHDA and CDR2 SQIVND (reference sequence). Trimming left V 5 bases short and J 0 bases short, with 11 bases between. This CDR3 spans 15 amino acids.

The V and J genes are TRBV19 and TRBJ2-4; the D is unclear. This TCR came from a man between 65 and 85 years old with active or convalescent COVID-19. The sequenced material came from peripheral blood. CDR3 loop: CASSDEAVAKNIQYF. The CDR3 DNA reads TGTGCCAGTAGTGATGAGGCAGTAGCCAAAAACATTCAGTACTTC.